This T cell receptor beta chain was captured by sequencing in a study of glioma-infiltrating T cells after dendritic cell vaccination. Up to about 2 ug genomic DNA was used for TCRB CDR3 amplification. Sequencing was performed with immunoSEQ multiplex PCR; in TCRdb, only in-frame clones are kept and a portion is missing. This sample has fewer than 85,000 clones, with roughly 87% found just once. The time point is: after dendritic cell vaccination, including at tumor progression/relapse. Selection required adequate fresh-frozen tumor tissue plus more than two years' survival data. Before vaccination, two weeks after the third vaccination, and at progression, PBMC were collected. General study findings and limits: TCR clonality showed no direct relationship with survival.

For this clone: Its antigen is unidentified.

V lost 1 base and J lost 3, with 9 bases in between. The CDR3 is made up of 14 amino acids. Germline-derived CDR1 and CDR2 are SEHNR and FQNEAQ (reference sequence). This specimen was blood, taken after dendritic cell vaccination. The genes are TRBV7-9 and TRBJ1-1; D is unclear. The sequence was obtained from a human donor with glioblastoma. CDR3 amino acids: CASSLGGVHTEAFF. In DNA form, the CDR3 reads TGTGCCAGCAGCTTAGGCGGAGTCCACACTGAAGCTTTCTTT.